Given below is one T cell receptor (beta chain) in context. This entry comes from a study of OX40 agonist ivuxolimab in advanced cancers. The overall study: Eligibility admitted prior anti-PD-1, anti-PD-L1 or anti-CTLA-4 therapy; about 39% had some.

Sequencing was performed with immunoSEQ multiplex PCR; in TCRdb, only in-frame clones are kept and a portion is missing. The sample holds over 50,000 clones, approximately 81% seen once. Per the germline V gene, CDR1 is MDHEN and CDR2 is SYDVKM. The CDR3 loop spans 16 amino acids. The chain recombines TRBV28 with TRBJ2-5, with TRBD2 identical over 10 bases. The DNA end is more similar to TRBJ2-7, so the J call may be wrong. This TCR was recovered from an adult with an advanced solid tumor such as melanoma, head and neck, liver or kidney cancer. Material: CD4+ or CD8+ T cells sorted from blood, obtained in a trial of the OX40 agonist ivuxolimab. The CDR3 bases are TGTGCCAGCAGTCCACCCAGACTAGCGGGCCCCTACGAGCAGTACTTC. Encoded protein: CASSPPRLAGPYEQYF.